This T cell receptor beta chain was sequenced during a study of human T cells and chemical hapten exposure (dated by TCRdb to the early 2020s). For context, the study as a whole: For sensitization, 2% DPC in acetone was applied to a roughly 2 cm by roughly 2 cm area of upper inner arm skin. Roughly 30 alopecia patients gave blood for TCR sequencing at one to four time points (pre-sensitization, 2, 6 and 24 weeks). In alopecia patients, the study followed how the peripheral blood TCR repertoire changed in vivo over primary and secondary sensitization to diphenylcyclopropenone (DPC), a hapten. Libraries were pooled for sequencing, and per-sample TCR yields varied mainly because of small differences in library volumes within the pool. Patch testing on the upper back used Finn chambers containing 0.01% DPC, with scoring done after 6 days according to International Contact Dermatitis Research Group standards. Patients additionally received weekly therapeutic DPC doses to the scalp throughout the roughly 23-week study period. Blood samples were taken from patients before sensitization (week 0) and then at 2, 6 and about 24 weeks after DPC sensitization. Alopecia areata with under or over 50% scalp involvement, alopecia totalis and alopecia universalis were represented in the patient cohort, which was mostly female. General findings and caveats noted by the study authors: Significantly more large CDR3 similarity clusters were formed by expanded TCRs than by pre-sensitization or healthy control sets, consistent with antigen-driven responses. DPC sensitization did not change how many TCRs were above 1 in 1000 frequency, and no evidence was found of alterations in global repertoire structure. After repeated subsampling, changes were observed in the strength of the expansion versus patch-test correlation and in the threshold at which the correlation became significant. Because every patient had alopecia, a presumed autoimmune disease, the patients' immune response might differ from that of healthy individuals. A positive correlation was found between the number of PT1 expanded TCRs and patch test score, with significance reached at thresholds 8, 16 and 32 but not 4.

The sample's time point, from its label and the paper: patch test 1, 2 weeks after DPC sensitization. This specimen's treatment or condition label, per the study, means: therapeutic diphenylcyclopropenone sensitization with weekly scalp DPC. At every patch-test visit, the blood draw took place before the patch test was put on. To be eligible, patients had to be aged 18 to 70, diagnosed with alopecia and judged suitable for DPC therapy, while pregnant patients were excluded. Unfractionated whole blood was collected in Tempus Blood RNA tubes, and total RNA was extracted from that blood. Reading the germline V gene gives CDR1 MNHNS and CDR2 SASEGT. Germline trimming amounts to 6 bases on V and 5 bases on J, with 8 as the count of junction bases outside the gene matches. Reading from cysteine to phenylalanine, the CDR3 counts 15 amino acids. Only the CDR3 region is kept as DNA, spanning 45 bases read in frame from base 1.

The library relied on RACE. The sequencer was a NextSeq 500. Library preparation attached unique molecular identifiers to individual cDNA molecules for quantitative, reproducible TCR counting. From each blood RNA sample, both TCR alpha and TCR beta chains were sequenced. Per the source publication's procedure: A median of about 87,000 TCRs per sample was observed, with a range of about 20,000 to 750,000. The Decombinator software suite was used to annotate V, J and CDR3 in the TCR reads. For the PS versus PT1 abundance plots, all samples were subsampled to the same number of TCRs (28,000). Expanded TCRs were defined as absent before sensitization and observed at least eight times at the 2-week time point. The public reads were quality trimmed at Q25 with fastp and then assembled into clones with MiXCR by TCRdb, keeping productive beta chains. Rows matching on CDR3 protein sequence are summarized as one entry with the most common DNA and genes. TCRdb, not the original authors, processed these V and J calls. The table for this sample lists approximately 350,000 distinct CDR3 sequences; roughly 6.9% of them were counted only once. Clones ranked in the top ten supply around 8.4% of the sample.

This clonotype was recorded at least ten times. Its antigen remains unidentified. No base quality values were provided; no much bigger clone lies one nucleotide off. Recombination joined TRBV6-1 with TRBJ1-5; 9 middle bases align to TRBD1. Material: whole blood, obtained in connection with sensitization to the hapten diphenylcyclopropenone (DPC). The receptor's source is a woman aged 18-35 years with alopecia areata. Some clones in this sample may be carry-over from other donors' samples. The base sequence is TGTGCCAGCAGCGCGACAGGGGGAGATGATCAGCCCCAGCATTTT. Its protein reads: CASSATGGDDQPQHF.